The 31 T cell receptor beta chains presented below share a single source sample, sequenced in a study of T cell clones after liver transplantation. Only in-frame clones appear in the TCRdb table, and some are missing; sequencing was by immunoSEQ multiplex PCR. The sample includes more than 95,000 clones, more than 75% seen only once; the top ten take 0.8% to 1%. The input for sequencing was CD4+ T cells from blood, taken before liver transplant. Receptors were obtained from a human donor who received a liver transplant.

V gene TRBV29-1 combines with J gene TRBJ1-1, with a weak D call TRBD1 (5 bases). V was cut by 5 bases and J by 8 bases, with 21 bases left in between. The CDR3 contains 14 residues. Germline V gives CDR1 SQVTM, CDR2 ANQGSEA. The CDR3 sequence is CSVKGRVGSLEAFF. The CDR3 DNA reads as TGCAGCGTTAAGGGACGCGTGGGGTCACTAGAAGCTTTCTTT. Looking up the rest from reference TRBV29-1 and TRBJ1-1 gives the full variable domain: SAVISQKPSRDICQRGTSLTIQCQVDSQVTMMFWYRQQPGQSLTLIATANQGSEATYESGFVIDKFPISRPNLTFSTLTVSNMSPEDSSIYLCSVKGRVGSLEAFFGQGTRLTVV.

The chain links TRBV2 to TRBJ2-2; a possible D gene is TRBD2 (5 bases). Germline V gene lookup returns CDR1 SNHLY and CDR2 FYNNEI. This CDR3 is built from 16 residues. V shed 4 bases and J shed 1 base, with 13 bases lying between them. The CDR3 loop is CASSGAGLLNTGELFF. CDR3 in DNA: TGTGCCAGCAGTGGGGCTGGACTCTTGAACACCGGGGAGCTGTTTTTT.

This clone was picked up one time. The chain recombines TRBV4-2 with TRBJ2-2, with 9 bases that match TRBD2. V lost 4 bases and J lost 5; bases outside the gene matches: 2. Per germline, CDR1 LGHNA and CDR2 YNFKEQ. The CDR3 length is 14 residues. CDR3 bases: TGTGCCAGCAGCCGTGCGGGAGGGACCGGGGAGCTGTTTTTT. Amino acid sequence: CASSRAGGTGELFF.

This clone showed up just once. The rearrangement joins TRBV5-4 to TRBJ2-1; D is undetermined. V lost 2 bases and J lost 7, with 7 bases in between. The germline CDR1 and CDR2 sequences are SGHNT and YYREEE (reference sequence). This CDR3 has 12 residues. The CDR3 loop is CASSFNTNEQFF. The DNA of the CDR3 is TGTGCCAGCAGCTTTAACACGAATGAGCAGTTCTTC.

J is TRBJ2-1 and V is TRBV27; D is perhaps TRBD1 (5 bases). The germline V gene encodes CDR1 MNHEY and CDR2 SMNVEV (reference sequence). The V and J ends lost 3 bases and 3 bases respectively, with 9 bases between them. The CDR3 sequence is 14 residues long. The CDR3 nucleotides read TGTGCCAGCAGTTTCCCAGGGATCTACAATGAGCAGTTCTTC. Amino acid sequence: CASSFPGIYNEQFF.

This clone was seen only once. DNA for the CDR3: TGCGCCAGCAGCTTCACGGGACAGGGGGCATCTGGGGCCAACGTCCTGACTTTC. It specifies CASSFTGQGASGANVLTF. The V and J genes are TRBV5-1 and TRBJ2-6; 12 bases line up with TRBD1. Germline-derived CDR1 and CDR2 are SGHRS and YFSETQ. V trimming: 2 bases; J trimming: 1 base; junction bases outside the gene matches: 4. The CDR3 covers 18 residues. The whole variable domain, filled in from reference TRBV5-1 and TRBJ2-6, reads KAGVTQTPRYLIKTRGQQVTLSCSPISGHRSVSWYQQTPGQGLQFLFEYFSETQRNKGNFPGRFSGRQFSNSRSEMNVSTLELGDSALYLCASSFTGQGASGANVLTFGAGSRLTVL.

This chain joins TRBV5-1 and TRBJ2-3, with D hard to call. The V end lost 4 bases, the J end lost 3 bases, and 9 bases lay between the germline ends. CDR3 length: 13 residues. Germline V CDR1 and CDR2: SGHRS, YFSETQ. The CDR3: CASSTQGTDTQYF. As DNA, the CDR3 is TGCGCCAGCAGCACTCAAGGGACAGATACGCAGTATTTT.

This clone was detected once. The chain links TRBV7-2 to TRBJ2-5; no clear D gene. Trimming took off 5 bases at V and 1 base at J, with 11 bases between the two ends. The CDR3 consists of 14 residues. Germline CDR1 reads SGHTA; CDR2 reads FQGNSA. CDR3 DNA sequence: TGTGCCAGCAGCCGTTCGGGCAGCCAAGAGACCCAGTACTTC. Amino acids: CASSRSGSQETQYF.

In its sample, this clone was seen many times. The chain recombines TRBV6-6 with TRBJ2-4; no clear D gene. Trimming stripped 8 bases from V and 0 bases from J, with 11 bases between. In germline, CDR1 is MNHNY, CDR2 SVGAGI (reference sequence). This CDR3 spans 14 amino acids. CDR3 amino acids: CASRDSLAKNIQYF. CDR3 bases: TGTGCCAGCCGCGACTCATTAGCCAAAAACATTCAGTACTTC.

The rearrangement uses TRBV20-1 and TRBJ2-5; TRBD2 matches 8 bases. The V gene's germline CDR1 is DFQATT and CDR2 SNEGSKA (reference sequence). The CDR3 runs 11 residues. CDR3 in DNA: TGCGTGGGTGCGGGAGGAGAGACCCAGTACTTC. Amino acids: CVGAGGETQYF.

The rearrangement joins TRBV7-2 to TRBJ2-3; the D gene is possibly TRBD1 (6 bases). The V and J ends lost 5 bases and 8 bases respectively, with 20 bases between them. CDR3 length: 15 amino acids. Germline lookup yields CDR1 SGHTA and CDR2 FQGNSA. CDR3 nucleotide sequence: TGTGCCAGCAGCCGAGAGGGGGTCCCTTTAGCTACGCAGTATTTT. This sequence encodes CASSREGVPLATQYF.

CDR3 amino acids: CASSIVGGGAQDTQYF. The CDR3 DNA reads as TGTGCCAGTAGTATAGTGGGTGGAGGGGCACAAGATACGCAGTATTTT. The V call is TRBV19, the J call TRBJ2-3; TRBD2 is a possible D gene (6 bases). The V end was cut by 1 base, the J end by 5 bases, with 16 bases between. The CDR3 is 16 residues long. Germline V gene lookup returns CDR1 LNHDA and CDR2 SQIVND (reference sequence).

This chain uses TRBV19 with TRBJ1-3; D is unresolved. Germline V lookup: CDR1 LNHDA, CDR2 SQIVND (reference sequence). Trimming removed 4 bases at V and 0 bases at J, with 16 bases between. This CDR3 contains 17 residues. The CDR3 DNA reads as TGTGCCAGTAGTAGCGGGGAGAGCCTCTCCTCTGGAAACACCATATATTTT. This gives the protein CASSSGESLSSGNTIYF.

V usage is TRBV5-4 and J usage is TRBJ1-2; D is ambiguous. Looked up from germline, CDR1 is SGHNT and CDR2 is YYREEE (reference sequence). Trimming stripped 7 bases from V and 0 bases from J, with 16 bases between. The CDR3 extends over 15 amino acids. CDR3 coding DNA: TGTGCCAGCCAACCGGAGGCGGGATCTAACTATGGCTACACCTTC. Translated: CASQPEAGSNYGYTF.

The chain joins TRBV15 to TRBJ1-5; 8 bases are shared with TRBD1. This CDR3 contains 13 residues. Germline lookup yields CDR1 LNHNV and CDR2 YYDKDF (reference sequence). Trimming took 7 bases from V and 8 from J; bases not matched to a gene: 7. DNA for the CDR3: TGTGCCACCACCGTAGGACAGGGCAAGCCCCAGCATTTT. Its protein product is CATTVGQGKPQHF.

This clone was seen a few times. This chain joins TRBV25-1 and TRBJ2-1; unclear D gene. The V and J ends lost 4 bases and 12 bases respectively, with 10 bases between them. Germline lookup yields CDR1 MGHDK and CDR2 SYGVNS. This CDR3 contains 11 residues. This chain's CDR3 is CASSGLVGQFF. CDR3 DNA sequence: TGTGCCAGCAGTGGATTGGTAGGGCAGTTCTTC.

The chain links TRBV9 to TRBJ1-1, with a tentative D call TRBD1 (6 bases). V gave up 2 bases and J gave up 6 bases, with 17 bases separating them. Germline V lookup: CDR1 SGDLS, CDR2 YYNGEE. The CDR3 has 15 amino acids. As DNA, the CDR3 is TGTGCCAGCAGCGTTGCTGGGGATAGGGGGTCTGAAGCTTTCTTT. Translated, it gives CASSVAGDRGSEAFF.

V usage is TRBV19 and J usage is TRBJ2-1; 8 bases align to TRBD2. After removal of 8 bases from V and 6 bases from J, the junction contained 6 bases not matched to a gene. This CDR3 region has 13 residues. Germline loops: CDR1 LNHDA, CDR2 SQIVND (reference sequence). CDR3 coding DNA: TGTGCCAGTTCTGGACTAGCCGGCAATGAGCAGTTCTTC. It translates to CASSGLAGNEQFF.

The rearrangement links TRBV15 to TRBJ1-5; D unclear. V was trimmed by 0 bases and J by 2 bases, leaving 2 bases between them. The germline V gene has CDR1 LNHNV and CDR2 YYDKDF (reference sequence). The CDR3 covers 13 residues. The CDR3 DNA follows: TGTGCCACCAGCAGAGAGGGCAATCAGCCCCAGCATTTT. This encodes CATSREGNQPQHF.

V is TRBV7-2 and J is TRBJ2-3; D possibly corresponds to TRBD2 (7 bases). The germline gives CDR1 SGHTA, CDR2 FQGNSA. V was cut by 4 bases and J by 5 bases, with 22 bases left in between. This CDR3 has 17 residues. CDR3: CASSSRGTGAKRDTQYF. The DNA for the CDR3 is TGTGCCAGCAGCTCGCGGGGGACGGGGGCCAAGAGAGATACGCAGTATTTT.

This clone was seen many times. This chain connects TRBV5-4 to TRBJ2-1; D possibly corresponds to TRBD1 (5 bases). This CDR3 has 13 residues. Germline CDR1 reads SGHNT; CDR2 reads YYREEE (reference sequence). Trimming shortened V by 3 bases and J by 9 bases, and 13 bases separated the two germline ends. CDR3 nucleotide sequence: TGTGCCAGCAGCTCTCAGGGTGTGGGTGAGCAGTTCTTC. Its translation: CASSSQGVGEQFF.

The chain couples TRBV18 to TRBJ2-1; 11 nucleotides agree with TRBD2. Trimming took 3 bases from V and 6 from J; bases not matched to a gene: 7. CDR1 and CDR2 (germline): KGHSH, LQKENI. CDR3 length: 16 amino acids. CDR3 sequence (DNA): TGTGCCAGCTCACCGGGACTAGCGGTACGGTCCAATGAGCAGTTCTTC. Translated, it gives CASSPGLAVRSNEQFF.

CDR3 sequence reads: CASTGTYTGELFF. The CDR3 nucleotides are TGTGCCAGTACCGGGACTTACACCGGGGAGCTGTTTTTT. V usage is TRBV6-1 and J usage is TRBJ2-2; possible D gene TRBD2, 6 bases. This CDR3 region has 13 residues. Between the trimmed V and J ends, which lost 9 bases and 3 bases, there was a span of 11 bases. The germline gives CDR1 MNHNS, CDR2 SASEGT.

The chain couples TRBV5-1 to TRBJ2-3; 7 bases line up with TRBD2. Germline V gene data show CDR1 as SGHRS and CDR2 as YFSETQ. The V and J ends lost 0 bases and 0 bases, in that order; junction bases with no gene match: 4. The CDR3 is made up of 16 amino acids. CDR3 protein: CASSLGLADSTDTQYF. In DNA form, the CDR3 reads TGCGCCAGCAGCTTGGGCCTAGCGGATAGCACAGATACGCAGTATTTT. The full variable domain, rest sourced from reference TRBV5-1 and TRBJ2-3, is KAGVTQTPRYLIKTRGQQVTLSCSPISGHRSVSWYQQTPGQGLQFLFEYFSETQRNKGNFPGRFSGRQFSNSRSEMNVSTLELGDSALYLCASSLGLADSTDTQYFGPGTRLTVL.

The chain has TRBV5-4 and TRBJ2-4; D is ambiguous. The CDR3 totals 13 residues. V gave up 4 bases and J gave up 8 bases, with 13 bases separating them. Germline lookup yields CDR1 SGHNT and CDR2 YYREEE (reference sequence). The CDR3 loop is CASSNPSEYIQYF. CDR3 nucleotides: TGTGCCAGCAGCAATCCTTCTGAGTACATTCAGTACTTC.

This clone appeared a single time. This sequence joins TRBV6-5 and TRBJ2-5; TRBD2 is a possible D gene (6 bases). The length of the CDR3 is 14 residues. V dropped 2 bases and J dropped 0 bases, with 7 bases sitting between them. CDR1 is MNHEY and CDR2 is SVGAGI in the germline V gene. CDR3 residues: CASSYGGNQETQYF. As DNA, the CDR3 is TGTGCCAGCAGTTACGGGGGGAACCAAGAGACCCAGTACTTC.

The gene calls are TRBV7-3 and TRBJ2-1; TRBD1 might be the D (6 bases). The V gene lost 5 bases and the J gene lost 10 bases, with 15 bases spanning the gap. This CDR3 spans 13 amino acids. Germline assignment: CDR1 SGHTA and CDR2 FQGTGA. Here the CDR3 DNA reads TGTGCCAGCAGCGAACAGGGAGTTGGCGAGCAGTTCTTC. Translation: CASSEQGVGEQFF. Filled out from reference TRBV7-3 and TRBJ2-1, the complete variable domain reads GAGVSQTPSNKVTEKGKYVELRCDPISGHTALYWYRQSLGQGPEFLIYFQGTGAADDSGLPNDRFFAVRPEGSVSTLKIQRTERGDSAVYLCASSEQGVGEQFFGPGTRLTVL.

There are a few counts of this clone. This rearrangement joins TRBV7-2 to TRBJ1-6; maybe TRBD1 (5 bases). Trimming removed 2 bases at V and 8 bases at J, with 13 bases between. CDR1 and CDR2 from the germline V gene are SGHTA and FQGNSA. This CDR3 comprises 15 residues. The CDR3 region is CASSLLPGRDSPLHF. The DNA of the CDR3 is TGTGCCAGCAGCTTACTTCCGGGGCGAGATTCACCCCTCCACTTT.

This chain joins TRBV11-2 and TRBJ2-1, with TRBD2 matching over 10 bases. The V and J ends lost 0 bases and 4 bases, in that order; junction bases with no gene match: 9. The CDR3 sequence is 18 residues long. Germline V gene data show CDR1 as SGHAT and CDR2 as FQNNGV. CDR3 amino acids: CASSLDGGLARTYNEQFF. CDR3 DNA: TGTGCCAGCAGCTTAGATGGGGGACTAGCGAGAACTTACAATGAGCAGTTCTTC.

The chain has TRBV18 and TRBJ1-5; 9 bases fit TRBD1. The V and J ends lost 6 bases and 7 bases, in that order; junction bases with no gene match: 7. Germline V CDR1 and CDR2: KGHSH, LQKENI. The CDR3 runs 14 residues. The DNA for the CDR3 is TGTGCCAGCTCCCGGGACAGGGTGGACCAGCCCCAGCATTTT. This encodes CASSRDRVDQPQHF.

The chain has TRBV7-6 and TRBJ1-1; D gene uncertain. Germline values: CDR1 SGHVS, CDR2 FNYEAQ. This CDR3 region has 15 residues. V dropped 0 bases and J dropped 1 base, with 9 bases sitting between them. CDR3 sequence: CASSLAAGANTEAFF. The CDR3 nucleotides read TGTGCCAGCAGCTTAGCGGCAGGCGCGAACACTGAAGCTTTCTTT.